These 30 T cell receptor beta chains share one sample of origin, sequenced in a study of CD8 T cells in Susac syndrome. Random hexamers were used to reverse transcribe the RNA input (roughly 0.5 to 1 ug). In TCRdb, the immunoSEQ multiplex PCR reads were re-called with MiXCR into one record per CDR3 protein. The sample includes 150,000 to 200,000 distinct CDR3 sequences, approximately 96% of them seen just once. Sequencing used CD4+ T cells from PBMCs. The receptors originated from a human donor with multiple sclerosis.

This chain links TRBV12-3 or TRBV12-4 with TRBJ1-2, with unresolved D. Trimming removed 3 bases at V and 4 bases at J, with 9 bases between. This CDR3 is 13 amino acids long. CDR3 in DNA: TGTGCCAGCAGTTTCCGGCAGACCTATGGCTACACCTTC. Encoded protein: CASSFRQTYGYTF.

CDR3 nucleotides: TGCGCCAGCAGCCAAGGACAGGGGTATGGCCAAGAGACCCAGTACTTC. Translated: CASSQGQGYGQETQYF. This chain uses TRBV4-1 with TRBJ2-5, with TRBD1 matching 8 bases. The CDR3 consists of 16 residues. The junction had 5 bases not matched to a gene; V was cut back by 1 base and J by 1 base. Germline-derived CDR1 and CDR2 are MGHRA and YSYEKL.

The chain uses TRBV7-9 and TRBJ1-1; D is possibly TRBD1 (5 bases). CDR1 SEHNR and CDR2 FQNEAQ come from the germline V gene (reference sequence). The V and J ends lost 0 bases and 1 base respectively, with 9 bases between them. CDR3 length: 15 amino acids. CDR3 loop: CASSLARTPNTEAFF. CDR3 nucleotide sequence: TGTGCCAGCAGCTTAGCTAGGACACCGAACACTGAAGCTTTCTTT.

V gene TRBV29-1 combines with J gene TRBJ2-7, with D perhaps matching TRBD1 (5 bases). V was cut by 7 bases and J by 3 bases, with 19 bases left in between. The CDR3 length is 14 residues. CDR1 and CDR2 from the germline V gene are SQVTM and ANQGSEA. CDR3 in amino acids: CSAKKGRENYEQYF. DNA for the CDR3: TGCAGCGCCAAAAAGGGCAGGGAAAACTACGAGCAGTACTTC.

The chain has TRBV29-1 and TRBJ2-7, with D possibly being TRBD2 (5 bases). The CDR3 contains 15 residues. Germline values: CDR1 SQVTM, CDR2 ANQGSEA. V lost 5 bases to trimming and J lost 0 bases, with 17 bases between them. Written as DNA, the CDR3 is TGCAGCGTTCGACCCCGACGGGGAAGCTCCTACGAGCAGTACTTC. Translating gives CSVRPRRGSSYEQYF.

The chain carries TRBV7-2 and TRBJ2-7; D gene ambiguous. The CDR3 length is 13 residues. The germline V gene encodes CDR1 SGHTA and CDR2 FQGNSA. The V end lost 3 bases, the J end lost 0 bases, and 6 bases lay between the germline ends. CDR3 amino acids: CASSLASSYEQYF. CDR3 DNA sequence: TGTGCCAGCAGCTTGGCGAGCTCCTACGAGCAGTACTTC.

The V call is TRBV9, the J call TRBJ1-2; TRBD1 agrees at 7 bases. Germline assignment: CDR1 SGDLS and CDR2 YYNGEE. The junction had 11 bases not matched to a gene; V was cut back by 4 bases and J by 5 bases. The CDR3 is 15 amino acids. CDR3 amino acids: CASSSSGTAPYGYTF. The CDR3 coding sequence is TGTGCCAGCAGCAGCTCCGGGACAGCCCCTTATGGCTACACCTTC. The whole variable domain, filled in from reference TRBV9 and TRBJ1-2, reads DSGVTQTPKHLITATGQRVTLRCSPRSGDLSVYWYQQSLDQGLQFLIQYYNGEERAKGNILERFSAQQFPDLHSELNLSSLELGDSALYFCASSSSGTAPYGYTFGSGTRLTVV.

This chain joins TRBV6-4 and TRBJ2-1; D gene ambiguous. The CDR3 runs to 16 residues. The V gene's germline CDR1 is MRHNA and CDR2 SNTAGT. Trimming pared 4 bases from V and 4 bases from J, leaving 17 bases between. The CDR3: CASSVRPVGEYNEQFF. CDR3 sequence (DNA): TGTGCCAGCAGTGTCCGCCCCGTTGGGGAATACAATGAGCAGTTCTTC.

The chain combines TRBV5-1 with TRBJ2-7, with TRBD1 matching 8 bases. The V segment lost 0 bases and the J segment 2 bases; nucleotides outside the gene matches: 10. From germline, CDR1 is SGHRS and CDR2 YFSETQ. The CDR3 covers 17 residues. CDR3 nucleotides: TGCGCCAGCAGCTTGGCGCCAGGGGGCAACCCCACCTACGAGCAGTACTTC. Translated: CASSLAPGGNPTYEQYF. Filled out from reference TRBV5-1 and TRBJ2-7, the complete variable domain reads KAGVTQTPRYLIKTRGQQVTLSCSPISGHRSVSWYQQTPGQGLQFLFEYFSETQRNKGNFPGRFSGRQFSNSRSEMNVSTLELGDSALYLCASSLAPGGNPTYEQYFGPGTRLTVT.

The CDR3 DNA reads as TGTGCCAGCAGCTTGACAGGGTTGGACACTGAAGCTTTCTTT. This sequence encodes CASSLTGLDTEAFF. V and J are TRBV5-6 and TRBJ1-1; D is perhaps TRBD1 (6 bases). Germline lookup yields CDR1 SGHDT and CDR2 YYEEEE. The CDR3 has 14 amino acids. V was pared by 1 base and J by 3 bases, with 10 bases between.

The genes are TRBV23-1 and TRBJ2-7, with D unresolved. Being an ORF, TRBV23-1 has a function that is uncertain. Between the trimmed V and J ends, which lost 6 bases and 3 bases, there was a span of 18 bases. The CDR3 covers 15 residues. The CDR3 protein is CASSLLRIDGYEQYF. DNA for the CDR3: TGCGCCAGCAGCCTCCTCCGCATTGACGGCTACGAGCAGTACTTC.

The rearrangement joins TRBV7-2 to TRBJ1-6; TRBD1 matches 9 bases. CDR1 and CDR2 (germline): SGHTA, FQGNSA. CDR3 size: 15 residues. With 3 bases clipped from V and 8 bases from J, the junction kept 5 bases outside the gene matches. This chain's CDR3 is CASSFGQGKDSPLHF. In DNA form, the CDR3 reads TGTGCCAGCAGCTTCGGACAGGGGAAGGATTCACCCCTCCACTTT.

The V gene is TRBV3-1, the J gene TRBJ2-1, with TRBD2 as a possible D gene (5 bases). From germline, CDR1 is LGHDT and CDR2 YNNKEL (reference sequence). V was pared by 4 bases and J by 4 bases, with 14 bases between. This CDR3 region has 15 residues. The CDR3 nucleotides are TGTGCCAGCAGCCTCGAAGGACTTCCGTACAATGAGCAGTTCTTC. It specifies CASSLEGLPYNEQFF.

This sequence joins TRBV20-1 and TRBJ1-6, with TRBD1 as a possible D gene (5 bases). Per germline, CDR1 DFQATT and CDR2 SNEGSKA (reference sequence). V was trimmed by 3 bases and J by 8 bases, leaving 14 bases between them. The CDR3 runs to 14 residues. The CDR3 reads CSARAGQGYSPLHF. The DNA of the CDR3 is TGCAGTGCTAGGGCGGGGCAGGGCTATTCACCCCTCCACTTT.

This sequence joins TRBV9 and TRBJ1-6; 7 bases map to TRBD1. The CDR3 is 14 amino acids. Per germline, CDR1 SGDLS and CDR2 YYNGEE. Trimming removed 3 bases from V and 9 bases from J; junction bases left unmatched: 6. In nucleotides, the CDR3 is TGTGCCAGCAGCGCGGGACAGAACGGTTCACCCCTCCACTTT. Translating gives CASSAGQNGSPLHF.

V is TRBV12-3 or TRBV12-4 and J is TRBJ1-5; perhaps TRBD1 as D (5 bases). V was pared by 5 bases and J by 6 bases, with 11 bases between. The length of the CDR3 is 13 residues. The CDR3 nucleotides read TGTGCCAGCAGTACAGGCCCCCGTCAGCCCCAGCATTTT. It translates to CASSTGPRQPQHF.

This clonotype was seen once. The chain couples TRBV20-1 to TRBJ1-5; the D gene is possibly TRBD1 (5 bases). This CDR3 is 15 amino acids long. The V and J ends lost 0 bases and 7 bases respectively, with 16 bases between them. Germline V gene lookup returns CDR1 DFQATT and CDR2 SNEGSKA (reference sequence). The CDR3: CSAREADSPRQPQHF. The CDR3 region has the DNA TGCAGTGCTAGAGAGGCCGACAGCCCCCGGCAGCCCCAGCATTTT.

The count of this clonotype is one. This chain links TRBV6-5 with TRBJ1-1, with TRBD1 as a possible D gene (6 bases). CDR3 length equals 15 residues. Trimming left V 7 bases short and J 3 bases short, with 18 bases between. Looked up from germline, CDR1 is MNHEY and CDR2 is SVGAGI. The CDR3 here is CASTETGLRDTEAFF. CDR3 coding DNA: TGTGCCAGCACAGAGACAGGACTGCGTGACACTGAAGCTTTCTTT.

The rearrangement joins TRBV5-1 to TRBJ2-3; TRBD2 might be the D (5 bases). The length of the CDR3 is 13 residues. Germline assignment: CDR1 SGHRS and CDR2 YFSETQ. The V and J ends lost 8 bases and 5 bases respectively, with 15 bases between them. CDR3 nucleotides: TGCGCCAGTACGGACTCACTTGGAGATACGCAGTATTTT. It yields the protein CASTDSLGDTQYF.

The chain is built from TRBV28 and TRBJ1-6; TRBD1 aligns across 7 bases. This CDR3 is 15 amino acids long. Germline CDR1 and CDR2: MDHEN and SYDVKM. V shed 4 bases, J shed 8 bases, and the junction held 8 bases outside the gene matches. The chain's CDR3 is CASSSRVRGYSPLHF. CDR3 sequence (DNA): TGTGCCAGCAGTTCTCGGGTCAGGGGGTATTCACCCCTCCACTTT.

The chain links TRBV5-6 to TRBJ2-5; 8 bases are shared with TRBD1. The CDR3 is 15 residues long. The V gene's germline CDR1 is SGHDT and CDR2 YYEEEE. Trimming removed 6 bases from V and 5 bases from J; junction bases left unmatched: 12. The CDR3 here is CASTRAGTGRETQYF. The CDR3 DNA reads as TGTGCCAGCACGCGGGCCGGGACAGGCCGTGAGACCCAGTACTTC. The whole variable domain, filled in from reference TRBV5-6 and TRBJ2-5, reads DAGVTQSPTHLIKTRGQQVTLRCSPKSGHDTVSWYQQALGQGPQFIFQYYEEEERQRGNFPDRFSGHQFPNYSSELNVNALLLGDSALYLCASTRAGTGRETQYFGPGTRLLVL.

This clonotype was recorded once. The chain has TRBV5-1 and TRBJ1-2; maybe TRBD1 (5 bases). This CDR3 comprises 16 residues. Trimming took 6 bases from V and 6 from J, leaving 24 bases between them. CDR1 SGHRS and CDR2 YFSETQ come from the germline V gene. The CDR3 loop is CASNEGTSQAWDGYTF. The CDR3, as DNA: TGCGCCAGCAACGAAGGGACGAGCCAAGCTTGGGATGGCTACACCTTC.

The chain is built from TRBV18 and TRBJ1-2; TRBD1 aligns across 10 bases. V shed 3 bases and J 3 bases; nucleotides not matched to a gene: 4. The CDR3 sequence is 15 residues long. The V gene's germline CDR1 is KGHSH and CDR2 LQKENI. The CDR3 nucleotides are TGTGCCAGCTCACCTATGACAGGGGGCGACTATGGCTACACCTTC. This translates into CASSPMTGGDYGYTF.

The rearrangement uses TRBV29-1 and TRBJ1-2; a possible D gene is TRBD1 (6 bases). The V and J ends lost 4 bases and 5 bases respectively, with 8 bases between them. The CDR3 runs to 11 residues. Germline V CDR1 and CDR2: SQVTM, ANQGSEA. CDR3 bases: TGCAGCGTTGCGGGGGCTTATGGCTACACCTTC. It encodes CSVAGAYGYTF. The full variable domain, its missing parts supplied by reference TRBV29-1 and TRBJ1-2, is SAVISQKPSRDICQRGTSLTIQCQVDSQVTMMFWYRQQPGQSLTLIATANQGSEATYESGFVIDKFPISRPNLTFSTLTVSNMSPEDSSIYLCSVAGAYGYTFGSGTRLTVV.

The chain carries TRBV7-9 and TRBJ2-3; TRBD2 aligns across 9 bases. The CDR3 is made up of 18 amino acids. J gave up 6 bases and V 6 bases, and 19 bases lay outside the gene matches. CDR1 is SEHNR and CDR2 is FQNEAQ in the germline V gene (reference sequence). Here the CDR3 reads CASRPRTIAGASLDTQYF. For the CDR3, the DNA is TGTGCCAGCAGGCCGAGGACTATAGCGGGGGCGTCCCTGGATACGCAGTATTTT.

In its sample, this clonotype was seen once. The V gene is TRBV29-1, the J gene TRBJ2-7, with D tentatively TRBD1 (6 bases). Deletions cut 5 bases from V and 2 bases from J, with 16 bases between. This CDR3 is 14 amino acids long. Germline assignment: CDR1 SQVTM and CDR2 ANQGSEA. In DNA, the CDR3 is TGCAGCGTTCGAGACAGGACAACAACCTACGAGCAGTACTTC. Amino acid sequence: CSVRDRTTTYEQYF.

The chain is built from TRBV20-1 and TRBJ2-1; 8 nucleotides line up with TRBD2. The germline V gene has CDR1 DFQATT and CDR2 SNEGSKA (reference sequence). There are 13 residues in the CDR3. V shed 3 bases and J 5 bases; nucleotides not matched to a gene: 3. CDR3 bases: TGCAGTGCTAGCGGGGGGGCCAACAATGAGCAGTTCTTC. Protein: CSASGGANNEQFF.

CDR3 nucleotide sequence: TGTGCCAGCAGACCGCACCACAGGGGCACAGATACGCAGTATTTT. Its translation: CASRPHHRGTDTQYF. The V gene is TRBV28, the J gene TRBJ2-3, with D perhaps TRBD1 (6 bases). Germline loops: CDR1 MDHEN, CDR2 SYDVKM. The CDR3 contains 15 residues. Deletions cut 6 bases from V and 1 base from J, with 14 bases between.

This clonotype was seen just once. CDR3 DNA sequence: TGTGCCACCAGCAGAGGTACGGGACTAGTTCTCTACGAGCAGTACTTC. It yields the protein CATSRGTGLVLYEQYF. V gene TRBV15 combines with J gene TRBJ2-7; TRBD2 matches at 8 bases. CDR3 size: 16 residues. J was trimmed by 3 bases and V by 1 base; bases with no gene match: 8. Germline values: CDR1 LNHNV, CDR2 YYDKDF (reference sequence).

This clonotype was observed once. CDR3 bases: TGCAGCGTTGAAGACACCGGGACAGCTGGGGCCAACGTCCTGACTTTC. Protein product: CSVEDTGTAGANVLTF. The chain uses TRBV29-1 and TRBJ2-6; 7 nucleotides align to TRBD1. Per germline, CDR1 SQVTM and CDR2 ANQGSEA. The trim removed 0 bases at V and 2 bases at J, leaving 4 bases unmatched. This CDR3 contains 16 residues.